A few counts support the clone carrying this T cell receptor (beta chain). Its antigen is currently unknown. Measured with immunoSEQ multiplex PCR; TCRdb has only the in-frame clones, and not every one. The repertoire holds 15,000 to 20,000 clones, less than 90% seen once, with roughly 2.7% in the top ten. This sample's time point: cycle 4 day 1 (C4D1), after 6 weeks of nivolumab. Brentuximab vedotin exposure varied among the patients, all of whom had relapsed after autologous stem cell transplantation. Using magnetic negative selection, the CD4+ T cells were separated out of thawed PBMCs. This sample is drawn from a study of PD-1 blockade in classical Hodgkin lymphoma. Broader study findings: Causes of the repertoire differences remain undefined, possibly disease activity or prior therapy. Patients with an early start, nivolumab under 1 year after ASCT, were excluded. Complete responders possessed baseline diversity comparable to newly diagnosed patients.

The input for sequencing was CD4+ T cells from blood, taken before the fourth cycle of nivolumab. This sequence was found in a human donor with classical Hodgkin lymphoma.

The CDR3 sequence is CASSQLLGEETQYF. In DNA form, the CDR3 reads TGTGCCAGCAGTCAGTTATTGGGAGAAGAGACCCAGTACTTC. The rearrangement uses TRBV7-9 and TRBJ2-5; TRBD2 might be the D (5 bases). The germline V gene has CDR1 SEHNR and CDR2 FQNEAQ (reference sequence). V lost 6 bases and J lost 3, with 14 bases in between. This CDR3 has 14 amino acids.